The rows below give T cell receptor beta chains drawn from one sample of a study of cytomegalovirus exposure and HLA in healthy donors. Sequencing was performed with immunoSEQ multiplex PCR; in TCRdb, only in-frame clones are kept and a portion is missing. The sample contains 150,000 to 200,000 clones, around 77% of which appear only once. Sequenced sample: PBMCs. The receptors were gathered from a woman aged 30 to 39 in good health and CMV-seronegative. Both conserved end residues are part of each CDR3. Fields, in order: clone size, D gene, CDR3 length, V gene, J gene, CDR3 DNA, CDR3 protein. A D gene is named only where the DNA matches it firmly. Not every row has a clone size; where given, it reads once, few, many or a size class.

.	TRBD1	11	TRBV20-1	TRBJ1-1	TGCAGTGCGTGGGACAGGCCGACAGCTTTCTTT	CSAWDRPTAFF
.	.	13	TRBV6-5	TRBJ1-4	TGTGCCACTCGGTCGGGGGGTGATGAAAAACTGTTTTTT	CATRSGGDEKLFF
.	.	15	TRBV7-9	TRBJ1-1	TGTGCCAGCAGCTTATCTCCTAGAGAGAACACTGAAGCTTTCTTT	CASSLSPRENTEAFF
.	TRBD2	19	TRBV5-1	TRBJ2-6	TGCGCCAGCAGCTTACTACGACTAGCGGGCCGCTCTGGGGCCAACGTCCTGACTTTC	CASSLLRLAGRSGANVLTF
.	TRBD1	15	TRBV12-5	TRBJ1-2	TGTGCTAGTGGTACGGACAGGGGGCCGTACTATGGCTACACCTTC	CASGTDRGPYYGYTF
.	.	13	TRBV11-2	TRBJ2-1	TGTGCCAGCAGCTTAGTCTACTCGCCTGAGCAGTTCTTC	CASSLVYSPEQFF
.	TRBD2	15	TRBV9	TRBJ2-1	TGTGCCAGCAGCGACCCGGGACTAGTGGGCAATGAGCAGTTCTTC	CASSDPGLVGNEQFF
.	.	15	TRBV18	TRBJ1-1	TGTGCCAGCTCACCAAGAGCGACAGGGAACACTGAAGCTTTCTTT	CASSPRATGNTEAFF
.	TRBD1	14	TRBV25-1	TRBJ2-1	TGTGCCAGCAGTGAATATGCAGGGGGTAATGAGCAGTTCTTC	CASSEYAGGNEQFF
.	TRBD2	17	TRBV9	TRBJ2-2	TGTGCCAGCAGCGTAGCTAGTAGCGGGGGGAACACCGGGGAGCTGTTTTTT	CASSVASSGGNTGELFF
.	.	12	TRBV30	TRBJ1-2	TGTGCCTGGAATGGGGCCGCCTATGGCTACACCTTC	CAWNGAAYGYTF
.	.	13	TRBV29-1	TRBJ2-2	TGCAGCGCGTCAATAGGGGGTACCGGGGAGCTGTTTTTT	CSASIGGTGELFF
.	TRBD1	13	TRBV28	TRBJ1-1	TGTGCCAGCAGTCAACACAGGGGGCGCACAGCTTTCTTT	CASSQHRGRTAFF
once	TRBD1	22	TRBV9	TRBJ2-6	TGTGCCAGCAGCTTCCGATCCGCCCACTCCGGGACAGGGGTCTCTGGGGCCAACGTCCTGACTTTC	CASSFRSAHSGTGVSGANVLTF
.	.	15	TRBV9	TRBJ2-1	TGTGCCAGCAGCCCCACCGGCGGCCCCTACAATGAGCAGTTCTTC	CASSPTGGPYNEQFF
.	TRBD2	15	TRBV4-1	TRBJ2-3	TGCGCCAGCAGCCAACAATACCGGGACTATGATGCGCAGTATTTT	CASSQQYRDYDAQYF
once	TRBD1	16	TRBV9	TRBJ1-2	TGTGCCAGCAGCGTAGAGCCCCAGGACAGGGGGCCGAGCTACACCTTC	CASSVEPQDRGPSYTF
.	.	15	TRBV18	TRBJ1-4	TGTGCCAGCTCACCACCGGGGACATACAATGAAAAACTGTTTTTT	CASSPPGTYNEKLFF
.	.	15	TRBV6-1	TRBJ1-2	TGTGCCAGCAGTGGGGGGGCGGGGGGGCCGCATGGCTACACCTTC	CASSGGAGGPHGYTF
.	.	15	TRBV15	TRBJ2-5	TGTGCCACCAGCAGACAGACAGGAGGACAAGAGACCCAGTACTTC	CATSRQTGGQETQYF
few	.	15	TRBV19	TRBJ1-5	TGTGCCAGTAGTTTAGGGCGGACACATAATCAGCCCCAGCATTTT	CASSLGRTHNQPQHF
.	TRBD2	15	TRBV7-2	TRBJ2-5	TGTGCCAGCAGAGTAGGACTAGCGGGAGTAGAGACCCAGTACTTC	CASRVGLAGVETQYF
.	.	15	TRBV6-5	TRBJ2-7	TGTGCCAGCAGTCAGTCACTACCCCCTACCTACGAGCAGTACTTC	CASSQSLPPTYEQYF
.	.	19	TRBV12-1	TRBJ2-7	TGTGCCAGCAGGCCCGGGACTAGCGGGAGAGGTGGCTGGGCCTACGAGCAGTACTTC	CASRPGTSGRGGWAYEQYF
.	TRBD2	12	TRBV14	TRBJ2-1	TGTGCCAGCAGCCAATGGGAGGGGGAGCAGTTCTTC	CASSQWEGEQFF
.	TRBD2	17	TRBV7-6	TRBJ2-1	TGTGCCAGCAGCAGACTGACTAGCGGGTACTCCTACAATGAGCAGTTCTTC	CASSRLTSGYSYNEQFF
.	TRBD1	14	TRBV29-1	TRBJ1-2	TGCAGCGTGGCACCCCGGGACAGGTCCTATGGCTACACCTTC	CSVAPRDRSYGYTF
few	TRBD1	17	TRBV5-5	TRBJ2-2	TGTGCCAGCAGATACGGGACAGGGAATACTAACACCGGGGAGCTGTTTTTT	CASRYGTGNTNTGELFF
few	TRBD1	14	TRBV6-1	TRBJ2-1	TGTGCCAGCAGTGACGGGACAGACGGAAATGAGCAGTTCTTC	CASSDGTDGNEQFF
.	.	14	TRBV27	TRBJ1-5	TGTGCCAGCAGTTTGCGGCAGGGGAATCAGCCCCAGCATTTT	CASSLRQGNQPQHF
.	.	17	TRBV30	TRBJ1-4	TGTGCCTGGAGTGCACTGGGGGGGTATACGAGGGATGAAAAACTGTTTTTT	CAWSALGGYTRDEKLFF
few	.	14	TRBV5-1	TRBJ1-5	TGCGCCAGCAGCTTGGCAGGTAGCAATCAGCCCCAGCATTTT	CASSLAGSNQPQHF
.	.	16	TRBV4-1	TRBJ1-2	TGCGCCAGCAGCCAAGACATTGGACACTTAAACTATGGCTACACCTTC	CASSQDIGHLNYGYTF
few	.	15	TRBV29-1	TRBJ2-2	TGCAGCGTTGAAGCCCAGGGACTGGACACCGGGGAGCTGTTTTTT	CSVEAQGLDTGELFF
.	TRBD2	15	TRBV4-3	TRBJ2-7	TGCGCCAGCAGCCGGACTAGCGAAAGGTTTTACGAGCAGTACTTC	CASSRTSERFYEQYF
once	TRBD2	16	TRBV5-4	TRBJ2-5	TGTGCCAGCAGCTTGGGAGCTAGCGGGAGACAAGAGACCCAGTACTTC	CASSLGASGRQETQYF
.	TRBD1	15	TRBV6-5	TRBJ2-7	TGTGCCAGCAGCTACTCAGGGGGTAGCTCCTACGAGCAGTACTTC	CASSYSGGSSYEQYF
.	.	16	TRBV28	TRBJ1-6	TGTGCCAGCAGTTTGCCCCGGGCGGGAGATAATTCACCCCTCCACTTT	CASSLPRAGDNSPLHF
.	.	14	TRBV5-1	TRBJ2-7	TGCGCCAGCAGCCCGGGGGACGGTAACTACGAGCAGTACTTC	CASSPGDGNYEQYF
few	TRBD1	16	TRBV14	TRBJ1-2	TGTGCCAGCAGCCCGCTTGCAGGGGGCCGGGGCTTTGGCTACACCTTC	CASSPLAGGRGFGYTF
few	.	14	TRBV6-1	TRBJ2-7	TGTGCCAGCAGTGAGAGGGTGGTATCCTACGAGCAGTACTTC	CASSERVVSYEQYF
.	TRBD1	13	TRBV4-2	TRBJ2-7	TGTGCCAGCAGCCTCAGACAGGGGGGCGAGCAGTACTTC	CASSLRQGGEQYF
.	TRBD1	15	TRBV6-1	TRBJ2-5	TGTGCCAGCAGTGAAGGGACAGGGGGCGCAGAGACCCAGTACTTC	CASSEGTGGAETQYF
.	.	16	TRBV7-8	TRBJ1-2	TGTGCCAGCAGCCCTGGGGTGGGGGGTACTAACTATGGCTACACCTTC	CASSPGVGGTNYGYTF
.	TRBD2	16	TRBV5-1	TRBJ2-3	TGCGCCAGCAGCTTGGCTCTAGCGGGGGGTATCAATACGCAGTATTTT	CASSLALAGGINTQYF
.	TRBD1	16	TRBV27	TRBJ2-2	TGTGCCAGCAGTAGAAGGGGACAGAGGAACACCGGGGAGCTGTTTTTT	CASSRRGQRNTGELFF
.	.	13	TRBV18	TRBJ1-2	TGTGCCAGCTCATCAGGGATACGAGATGGCTACACCTTC	CASSSGIRDGYTF
.	TRBD2	14	TRBV30	TRBJ2-3	TGTGCCTGGAGTGGGGGGACTAGCGGAAATACGCAGTATTTT	CAWSGGTSGNTQYF
.	TRBD2	18	TRBV7-3	TRBJ2-1	TGTGCCAGCAGCTTCCCAACTAGCGGGGGGGCGTTTTCCAATGAGCAGTTCTTC	CASSFPTSGGAFSNEQFF
.	TRBD2	16	TRBV14	TRBJ2-7	TGTGCCAGCAGCCAAGCCCCACTAGCGGGGAGCCACGAGCAGTACTTC	CASSQAPLAGSHEQYF
.	TRBD1	14	TRBV28	TRBJ1-2	TGTGCCAGCAGTTTAGCCTCCAGGGGGAAGGGCTACACCTTC	CASSLASRGKGYTF
.	.	13	TRBV7-9	TRBJ1-2	TGTGCCAGCAGCCCCACAGGGAATTATGGCTACACCTTC	CASSPTGNYGYTF